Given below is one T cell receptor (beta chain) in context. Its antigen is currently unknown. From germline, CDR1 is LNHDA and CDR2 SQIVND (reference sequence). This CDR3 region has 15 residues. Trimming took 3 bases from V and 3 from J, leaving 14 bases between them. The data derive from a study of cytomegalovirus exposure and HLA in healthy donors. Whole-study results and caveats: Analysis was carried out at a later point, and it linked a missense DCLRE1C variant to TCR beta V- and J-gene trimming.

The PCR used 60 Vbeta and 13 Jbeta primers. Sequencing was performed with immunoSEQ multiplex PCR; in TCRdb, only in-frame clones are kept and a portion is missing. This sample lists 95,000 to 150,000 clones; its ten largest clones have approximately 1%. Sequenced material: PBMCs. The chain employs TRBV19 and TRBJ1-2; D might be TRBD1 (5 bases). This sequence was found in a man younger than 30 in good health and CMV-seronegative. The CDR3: CASSIIRAFDYGYTF. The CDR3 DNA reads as TGTGCCAGTAGTATCATCAGGGCATTCGACTATGGCTACACCTTC.